This T cell receptor (beta chain) was retrieved from a study of CXCR3-negative and CXCR3-positive naive CD8 T cells. Study-level points and caveats: TCR interaction strength was inferred from TRB CDR3 physicochemistry, as CD5 matched across naive subsets. Relative to memory CD8+ cells, whose diversity was much lower, both naive subsets had comparably high diversity. Naive cells that were CXCR3-negative or CXCR3-positive used TRBV-TRBJ genes alike, while memory cells diverged. Higher TRB CDR3 hydrophobicity marked CXCR3-positive naive cells relative to CXCR3-negative naive cells.

UMI-labeled 5' RACE yielded the TRB cDNA libraries. TCRdb reprocessed the 5' RACE reads and keeps a single row for each CDR3 protein, giving no DNA. Its table records about 5,500 distinct CDR3 sequences. About this clonotype: The antigen is undetermined.

Sequenced input: naive CXCR3+ CD8+ T cells from blood. Subset described: CD45RO-CCR7+CD27+CD95- naive CD8+ T cells expressing CXCR3 (TNR3+). The sequence came from a human donor in good health. Some clones in this sample may be carry-over from other donors' samples.

The CDR3 region is CSVSGLAGVGEQFF. The V call is TRBV29-1, the J call TRBJ2-1; checking the TCRdb D call of TRBD2 is not possible without DNA. The CDR3 sequence is 14 residues long. Germline CDR1 reads SQVTM; CDR2 reads ANQGSEA.